This T cell receptor beta chain emerged from a study of T cell responses to AZD1222 COVID-19 vaccine. TCRdb's table, derived via immunoSEQ multiplex PCR, lists solely in-frame clones and lacks some. The sample yields fewer than 110,000 clones, 75% to 95% seen once. V shed 3 bases and J shed 3 bases, with 13 bases lying between them. Germline assignment: CDR1 MNHNS and CDR2 SASEGT. CDR3 size: 15 residues. Pooling covered second doses at about 4 or about 12 weeks. The sequence came from an adult who received the AZD1222 COVID-19 vaccine. Sample: peripheral blood, taken 28 days after the second AZD1222 dose. This chain links TRBV6-1 with TRBJ2-3; D remains unclear. CDR3: CASSDPTRLTDTQYF. In DNA, the CDR3 is TGTGCCAGCAGTGACCCGACCCGGCTGACAGATACGCAGTATTTT.